A single sample is the source of the 9 T cell receptor beta chains below, sequenced in a study of shared clonotypes between healthy human individuals. Only in-frame clones appear in the TCRdb table, and some are missing; sequencing was by immunoSEQ multiplex PCR. The sample has fewer than 650,000 clones, over 60% seen once. The sequenced material came from PBMCs. These receptors were taken from a woman between 40 and 50 years old in good health. Some clones in this sample may be carry-over from other donors' samples.

The chain joins TRBV7-6 to TRBJ2-2, with 7 bases that match TRBD1. This CDR3 is 15 amino acids long. V shed 5 bases and J 5 bases; nucleotides not matched to a gene: 8. Germline assignment: CDR1 SGHVS and CDR2 FNYEAQ. CDR3 sequence (DNA): TGTGCCAGCAGCCAAAGAGGGGGCGCGACCGGGGAGCTGTTTTTT. The encoded protein is CASSQRGGATGELFF.

The chain carries TRBV2 and TRBJ2-7, with 12 bases matching TRBD1. Trimming at V came to 7 bases and at J to 7 bases, leaving 8 bases not matched to a gene. The CDR3 is made up of 14 amino acids. In germline, CDR1 is SNHLY, CDR2 FYNNEI. CDR3: CASTSGTGGREQYF. The DNA of the CDR3 is TGTGCCAGCACCTCCGGGACAGGGGGCAGAGAGCAGTACTTC.

The V and J genes are TRBV18 and TRBJ1-1; weak D call: TRBD1 (6 bases). The germline V gene encodes CDR1 KGHSH and CDR2 LQKENI. This CDR3 contains 16 residues. Between the trimmed V and J ends, which lost 1 base and 0 bases, there was a span of 12 bases. In DNA, the CDR3 is TGTGCCAGCTCACCACGCGCAGGGGCCATGAACACTGAAGCTTTCTTT. This codes for CASSPRAGAMNTEAFF.

The count of this clone is one. The same CDR3 can be traced to other DNA sequences in this sample. J is TRBJ2-7 and V is TRBV4-2; 11 bases are shared with TRBD1. The V segment lost 0 bases and the J segment 3 bases; nucleotides outside the gene matches: 1. The germline V gene encodes CDR1 LGHNA and CDR2 YNFKEQ. CDR3 size: 15 residues. The CDR3 region has the DNA TGTGCCAGCAGCCAAGAGGGACAGGGGGACTACGAGCAGTACTTC. Its translation: CASSQEGQGDYEQYF.

The J gene is TRBJ2-2, the V gene TRBV30; perhaps TRBD2 as D (5 bases). Germline CDR1 and CDR2: GTSNPN and SVGIG (reference sequence). The CDR3 covers 12 residues. V was shortened by 8 bases and J by 7 bases, with 14 bases between the two germline ends. As DNA, the CDR3 is TGTGCCGGAGGACTCCGCTTCGGGGAGCTGTTTTTT. It specifies CAGGLRFGELFF.

The chain uses TRBV4-2 and TRBJ2-5; D is unresolved. Between the trimmed V and J ends, which lost 0 bases and 5 bases, there was a span of 13 bases. CDR1 and CDR2 (germline): LGHNA, YNFKEQ. This CDR3 contains 15 residues. In nucleotides, the CDR3 is TGTGCCAGCAGCCAAGATCTCGATAGCTCGGAGACCCAGTACTTC. Translation gives CASSQDLDSSETQYF.

The CDR3 nucleotides are TGTGCCAGCATCGCCCGGACAGGGGAGGGGGAGACCCAGTACTTC. Its translation is CASIARTGEGETQYF. The chain couples TRBV6-5 to TRBJ2-5; 9 bases match TRBD1. The J segment lost 5 bases and the V segment lost 7 bases, leaving 11 bases of the junction unmatched. The CDR3 runs 15 residues. Germline CDR1 and CDR2: MNHEY and SVGAGI.

This clone occurred many times. This CDR3 is also generated by other DNA sequences in the sample. This chain connects TRBV30 to TRBJ1-3; possibly TRBD1 for D (5 bases). The germline gives CDR1 GTSNPN, CDR2 SVGIG (reference sequence). This CDR3 contains 14 residues. V dropped 0 bases and J dropped 2 bases, with 8 bases sitting between them. The CDR3 sequence: CAWSVGGAGNTIYF. In DNA, the CDR3 is TGTGCCTGGAGTGTGGGGGGAGCTGGAAACACCATATATTTT.

This chain joins TRBV6-5 and TRBJ1-2, with TRBD1 as a possible D gene (5 bases). Germline V gene lookup returns CDR1 MNHEY and CDR2 SVGAGI. There are 12 residues in the CDR3. The V end was cut by 3 bases, the J end by 7 bases, with 9 bases between. This CDR3 reads CASSYRQGGYTF. The CDR3 DNA follows: TGTGCCAGCAGTTATCGTCAGGGTGGCTACACCTTC.